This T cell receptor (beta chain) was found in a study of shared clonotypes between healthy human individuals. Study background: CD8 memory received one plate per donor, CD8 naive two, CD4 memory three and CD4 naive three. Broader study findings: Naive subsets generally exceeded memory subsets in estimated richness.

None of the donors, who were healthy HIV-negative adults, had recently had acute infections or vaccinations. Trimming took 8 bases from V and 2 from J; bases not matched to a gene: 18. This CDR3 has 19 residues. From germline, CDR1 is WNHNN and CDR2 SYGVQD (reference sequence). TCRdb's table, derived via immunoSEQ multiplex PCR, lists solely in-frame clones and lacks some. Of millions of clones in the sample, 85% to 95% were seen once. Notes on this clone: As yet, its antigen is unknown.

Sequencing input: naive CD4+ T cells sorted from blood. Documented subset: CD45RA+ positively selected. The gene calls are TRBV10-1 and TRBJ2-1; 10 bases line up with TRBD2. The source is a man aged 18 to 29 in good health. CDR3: CASSPLAGVRLSTYNEQFF. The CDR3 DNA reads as TGCGCCAGCTCCCCCCTAGCGGGAGTGAGGTTAAGCACCTACAATGAGCAGTTCTTC.